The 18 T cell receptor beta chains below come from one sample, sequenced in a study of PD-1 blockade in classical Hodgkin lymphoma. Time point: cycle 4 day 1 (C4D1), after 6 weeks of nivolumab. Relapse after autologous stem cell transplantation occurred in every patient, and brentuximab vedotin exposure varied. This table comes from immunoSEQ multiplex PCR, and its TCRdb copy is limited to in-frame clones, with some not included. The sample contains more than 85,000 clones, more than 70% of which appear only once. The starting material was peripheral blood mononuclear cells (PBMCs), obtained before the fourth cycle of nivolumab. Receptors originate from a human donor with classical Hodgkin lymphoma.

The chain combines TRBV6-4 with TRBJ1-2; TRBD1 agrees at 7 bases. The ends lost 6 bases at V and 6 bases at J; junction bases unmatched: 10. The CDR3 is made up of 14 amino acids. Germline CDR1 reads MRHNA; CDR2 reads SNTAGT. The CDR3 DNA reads TGTGCCAGCAGGTACAGGGGCAGTCGGAATGGCTACACCTTC. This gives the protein CASRYRGSRNGYTF.

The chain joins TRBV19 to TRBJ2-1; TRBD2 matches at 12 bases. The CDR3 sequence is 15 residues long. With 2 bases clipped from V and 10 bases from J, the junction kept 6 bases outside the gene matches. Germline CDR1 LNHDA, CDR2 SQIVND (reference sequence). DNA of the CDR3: TGTGCCAGTAGTATACTAGCGGGAGGGTTAGGCGAGCAGTTCTTC. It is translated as CASSILAGGLGEQFF. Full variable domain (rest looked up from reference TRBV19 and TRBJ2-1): DGGITQSPKYLFRKEGQNVTLSCEQNLNHDAMYWYRQDPGQGLRLIYYSQIVNDFQKGDIAEGYSVSREKKESFPLTVTSAQKNPTAFYLCASSILAGGLGEQFFGPGTRLTVL.

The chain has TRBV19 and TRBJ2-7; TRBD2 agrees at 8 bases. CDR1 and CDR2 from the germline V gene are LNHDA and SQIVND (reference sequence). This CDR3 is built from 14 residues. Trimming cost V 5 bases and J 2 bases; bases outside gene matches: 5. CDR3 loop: CASSSYSGTYEQYF. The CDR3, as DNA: TGTGCCAGTAGTTCCTATAGCGGGACCTACGAGCAGTACTTC.

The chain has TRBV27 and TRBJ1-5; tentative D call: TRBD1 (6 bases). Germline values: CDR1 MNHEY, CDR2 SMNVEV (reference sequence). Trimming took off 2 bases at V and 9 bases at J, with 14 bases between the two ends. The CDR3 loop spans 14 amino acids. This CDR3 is CASSLQGSAGPQHF. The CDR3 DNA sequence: TGTGCCAGCAGTTTACAGGGGTCGGCGGGGCCCCAGCATTTT.

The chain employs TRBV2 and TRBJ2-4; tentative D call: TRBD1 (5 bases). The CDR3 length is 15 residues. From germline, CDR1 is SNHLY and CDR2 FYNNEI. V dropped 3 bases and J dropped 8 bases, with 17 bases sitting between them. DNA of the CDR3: TGTGCCAGCAGTGATCCCGGCAGGGTTAGAGACATTCAGTACTTC. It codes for CASSDPGRVRDIQYF.

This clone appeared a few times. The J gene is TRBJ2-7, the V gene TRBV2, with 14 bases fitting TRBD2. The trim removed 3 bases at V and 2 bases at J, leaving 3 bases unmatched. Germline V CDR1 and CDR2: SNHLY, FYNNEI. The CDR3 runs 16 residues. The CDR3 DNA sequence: TGTGCCAGCAGTGACGGACTAGCGGGAGGACCCTACGAGCAGTACTTC. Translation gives CASSDGLAGGPYEQYF.

The CDR3: CASSFSGLAGDEQYF. The CDR3 nucleotides are TGTGCCAGCAGTTTCAGTGGACTAGCGGGAGACGAGCAGTACTTC. The chain combines TRBV27 with TRBJ2-7; TRBD2 aligns across 13 bases. The CDR3 is 15 residues long. CDR1 MNHEY and CDR2 SMNVEV come from the germline V gene (reference sequence). The trim removed 3 bases at V and 5 bases at J, leaving 4 bases unmatched.

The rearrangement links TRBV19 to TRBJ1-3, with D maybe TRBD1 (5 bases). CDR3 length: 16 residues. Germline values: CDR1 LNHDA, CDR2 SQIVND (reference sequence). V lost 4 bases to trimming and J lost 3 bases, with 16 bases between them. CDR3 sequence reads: CASSTAVGLVGNTIYF. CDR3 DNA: TGTGCCAGTAGTACTGCGGTGGGGCTAGTTGGAAACACCATATATTTT.

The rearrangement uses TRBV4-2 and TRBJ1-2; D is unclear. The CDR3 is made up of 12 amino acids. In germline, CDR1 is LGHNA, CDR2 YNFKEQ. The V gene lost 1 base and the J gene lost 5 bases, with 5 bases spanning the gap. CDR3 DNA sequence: TGTGCCAGCAGCCAAGCCCTTTATGGCTACACCTTC. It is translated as CASSQALYGYTF.

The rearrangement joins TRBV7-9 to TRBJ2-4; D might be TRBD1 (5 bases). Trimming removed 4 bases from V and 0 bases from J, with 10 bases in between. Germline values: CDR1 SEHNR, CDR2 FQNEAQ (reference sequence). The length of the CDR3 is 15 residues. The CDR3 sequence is CASSSKTEAKNIQYF. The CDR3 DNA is TGTGCCAGCAGCTCAAAGACAGAAGCCAAAAACATTCAGTACTTC.

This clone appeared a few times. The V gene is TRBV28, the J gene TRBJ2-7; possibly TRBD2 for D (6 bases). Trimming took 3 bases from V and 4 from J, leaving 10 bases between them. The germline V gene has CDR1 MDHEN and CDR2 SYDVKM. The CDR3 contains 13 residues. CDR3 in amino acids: CASSFVGTYEQYF. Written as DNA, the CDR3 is TGTGCCAGCAGTTTCGTAGGGACTTACGAGCAGTACTTC.

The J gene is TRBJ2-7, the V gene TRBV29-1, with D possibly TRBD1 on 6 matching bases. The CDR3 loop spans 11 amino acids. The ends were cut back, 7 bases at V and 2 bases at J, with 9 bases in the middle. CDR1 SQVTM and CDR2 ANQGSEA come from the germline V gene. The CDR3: CSADSAYEQYF. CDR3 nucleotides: TGCAGCGCGGACAGTGCCTACGAGCAGTACTTC.

The CDR3 DNA is TGTGCCTGGAGTGGGGACAGGGACGTACCCTACGAGCAGTACTTC. This gives the protein CAWSGDRDVPYEQYF. The chain has TRBV30 and TRBJ2-7; 9 bases line up with TRBD1. Germline V gives CDR1 GTSNPN, CDR2 SVGIG (reference sequence). The CDR3 covers 15 residues. The junction had 6 bases not matched to a gene; V was cut back by 1 base and J by 2 bases.

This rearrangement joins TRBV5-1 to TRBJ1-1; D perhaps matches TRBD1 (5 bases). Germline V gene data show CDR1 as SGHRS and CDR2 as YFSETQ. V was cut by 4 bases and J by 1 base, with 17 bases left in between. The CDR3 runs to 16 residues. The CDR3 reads CASSGVRGVGNTEAFF. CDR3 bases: TGCGCCAGCAGCGGAGTCCGGGGGGTTGGGAACACTGAAGCTTTCTTT. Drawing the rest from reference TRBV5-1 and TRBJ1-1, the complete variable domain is KAGVTQTPRYLIKTRGQQVTLSCSPISGHRSVSWYQQTPGQGLQFLFEYFSETQRNKGNFPGRFSGRQFSNSRSEMNVSTLELGDSALYLCASSGVRGVGNTEAFFGQGTRLTVV.

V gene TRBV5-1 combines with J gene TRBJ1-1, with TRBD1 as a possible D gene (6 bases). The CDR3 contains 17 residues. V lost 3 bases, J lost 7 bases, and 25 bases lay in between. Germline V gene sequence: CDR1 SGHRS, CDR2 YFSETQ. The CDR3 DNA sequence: TGCGCCAGCAGCTCTGGGACCGTCGCCCCAAACAGGGTTGAAGCTTTCTTT. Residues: CASSSGTVAPNRVEAFF.

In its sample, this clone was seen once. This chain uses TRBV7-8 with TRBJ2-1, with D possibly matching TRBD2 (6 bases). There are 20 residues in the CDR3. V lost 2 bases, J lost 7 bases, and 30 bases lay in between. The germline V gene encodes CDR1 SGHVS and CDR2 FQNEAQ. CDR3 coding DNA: TGTGCCAGCAGCTTAAATCCGGCGGGATGGAGGTCCCGGACGGGTAATGAGCAGTTCTTC. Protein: CASSLNPAGWRSRTGNEQFF. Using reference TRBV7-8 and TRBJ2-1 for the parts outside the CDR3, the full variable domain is GAGVSQSPRYKVAKRGQDVALRCDPISGHVSLFWYQQALGQGPEFLTYFQNEAQLDKSGLPSDRFFAERPEGSVSTLKIQRTQQEDSAVYLCASSLNPAGWRSRTGNEQFFGPGTRLTVL.

The CDR3 bases are TGTGCCAGCAGCTTACCTAGCCGTACGAACACCGGGGAGCTGTTTTTT. As protein: CASSLPSRTNTGELFF. The rearrangement joins TRBV7-9 to TRBJ2-2; perhaps TRBD2 as D (5 bases). The CDR3 contains 16 residues. The V end was cut by 2 bases, the J end by 0 bases, with 10 bases between. CDR1 and CDR2 from the germline V gene are SEHNR and FQNEAQ (reference sequence).

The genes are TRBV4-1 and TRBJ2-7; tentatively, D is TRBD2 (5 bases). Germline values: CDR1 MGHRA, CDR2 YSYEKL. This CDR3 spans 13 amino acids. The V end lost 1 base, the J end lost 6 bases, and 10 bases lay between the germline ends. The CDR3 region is CASSQGGAAEQYF. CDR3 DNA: TGCGCCAGCAGCCAAGGTGGAGCGGCCGAGCAGTACTTC.